This TCR beta chain originates from a study of response to subunit inactivated influenza vaccine. TCRdb recomputed calls from the RT-PCR reads with MiXCR, one row per CDR3 protein. This sample has about half a million distinct CDR3 sequences; roughly 11% occur once, and the top ten carry roughly 12%. The germline V gene has CDR1 KGHSY and CDR2 FQNENV. CDR3 length equals 13 residues. V lost 2 bases to trimming and J lost 6 bases, with 11 bases between them. The sequence was obtained from a man aged 50 to 59 who received an inactivated influenza vaccine. The sequenced sample was PBMCs from blood, obtained roughly 48 days after vaccination. The chain carries TRBV16 and TRBJ2-7; D uncertain. The CDR3 DNA reads as TGTGCCAGCAGCCAACCAATGCTCTCCGAGCAGTACTTC. Encoded protein: CASSQPMLSEQYF.